This is a list of T cell receptor beta chains from one sample in a study of blood T cell repertoires in COVID-19. Some clones are missing from TCRdb's copy, which holds only in-frame ones; the method was immunoSEQ multiplex PCR. This table has about 390,000 clones, around 87% appearing once. Sequenced material: peripheral blood. The receptors derive from a woman between 55 and 75 years old with COVID-19, enrolled during active disease. Both conserved end residues are part of each CDR3. The D gene is left open where the match is weak. Some rows mark clone size as missing; the rest say once, few, many or name a class of expanded clone.

clone size,D gene,V gene,CDR3 length,J gene,CDR3 DNA,CDR3 protein
-,-,TRBV5-1,16,TRBJ1-1,TGCGCCAGCAGCTTGGGGTCGACAGACGGGAACACTGAAGCTTTCTTT,CASSLGSTDGNTEAFF
-,-,TRBV18,13,TRBJ1-6,TGTGCCAGCTCACCCGGGACTATTTCACCCCTCCACTTT,CASSPGTISPLHF
-,-,TRBV7-8,14,TRBJ2-6,TGTGCCAGCGCGCAGGATCCTGGGGCCAACGTCCTGACTTTC,CASAQDPGANVLTF
-,-,TRBV5-4,13,TRBJ2-7,TGTGCCAGCAGCTTAACAGCATCCTACGAGCAGTACTTC,CASSLTASYEQYF
few,-,TRBV3-1/TRBV3-2,13,TRBJ1-2,TGTGCCAGCAGCCAATGGAGGGTTGGGGGCTACACCTTC,CASSQWRVGGYTF
-,-,TRBV28,12,TRBJ2-2,TGTGCCAGCAGGCGAGGGCCCGGGGAGCTGTTTTTT,CASRRGPGELFF
many,TRBD1,TRBV6-5,15,TRBJ1-1,TGTGCCACCTACGGACAGGGGGTTGGTAACACTGAAGCTTTCTTT,CATYGQGVGNTEAFF
-,-,TRBV3-1/TRBV3-2,14,TRBJ1-1,TGTGCCAGCAGCCAGTCAGGGCTGTACACTGAAGCTTTCTTT,CASSQSGLYTEAFF
-,TRBD1,TRBV7-9,13,TRBJ2-7,TGTGCCAGCAGCCAAGACAGGGCCCACGAGCAGTACTTC,CASSQDRAHEQYF
-,TRBD1,TRBV19,16,TRBJ1-2,TGTGCCAGTAGTATAGCAGGGACAGGGGGTCTCTATGGCTACACCTTC,CASSIAGTGGLYGYTF
-,-,TRBV9,13,TRBJ1-4,TGTGCCAGCAGCTCCGGGGGTAATGAAAAACTGTTTTTT,CASSSGGNEKLFF